This TCR beta chain originates from a study of CD8 T cells in ankylosing spondylitis (dated by TCRdb to about 2017). Regarding the study in general: The study set out to find disease-linked TCR variants by profiling T cell receptor beta repertoires in ankylosing spondylitis patients and healthy donors. The full study cohort was made up of under 30 ankylosing spondylitis patients and 108 healthy donors. Peripheral blood was sampled, and synovial fluid was also collected from ankylosing spondylitis patients.

General study outcomes and caveats: According to the report, matched synovial fluid samples from ankylosing spondylitis patients were significantly enriched for the disease-linked clones. Some motif variants were previously reported in synovial fluid and blood of reactive arthritis patients, suggesting common disease-initiation mechanisms. A TCR beta motif of about eight highly homologous amino acid variants appeared characteristic of blood from ankylosing spondylitis patients. In peripheral blood, the disease-linked clones were found at relatively low frequencies and had a CD8+ phenotype.

Inclusive of the bounding cysteine and phenylalanine, the CDR3 is 14 residues long. The retained sequence is limited to the CDR3, 42 bases, with the frame set at the first base. CDR1 and CDR2 are read off the germline V gene as SQVTM and ANQGSEA. The junction carries 16 bases between V and J, which are trimmed by 4 bases and 4 bases respectively. This clonotype was counted at least ten times. Which antigen it targets is not known. Per-nucleotide qualities are absent, and no much larger clonotype sits a single base away. Sequencing used an Illumina HiSeq 2500. TCR beta libraries were prepared by quantitative 5'-RACE with molecular barcodes. For the original study's pipeline: Disease-linked TCR variants were identified with a new computational method built on a probabilistic model of VDJ rearrangement. TCRdb applied fastp at Q25 and MiXCR to the public reads, then kept only in-frame beta chains. CDR3 protein sequences are deduplicated, and each keeps its most common genes and DNA. The V and J calls were determined by TCRdb, not by the authors. In this sample the table shows 150,000 to 200,000 distinct CDR3 sequences, around a tenth of which occur a single time. Of the sample, 25% to 35% falls within the top ten clones.

The receptor's source is a male donor with ankylosing spondylitis or in good health (not recorded which). The V and J segments used are TRBV29-1 and TRBJ2-5; a tentative D call is TRBD1 (6 bases match). The sample consisted of blood, either unsorted or a sorted T cell fraction (not recorded which). The CDR3 has the sequence CSVAQGQTPETQYF. The DNA sequence follows: TGCAGCGTTGCACAAGGACAGACCCCAGAGACCCAGTACTTC.